Listed here are 8 T cell receptor beta chains from one sample, sequenced in a study of T cells after yellow fever vaccination. Via MiXCR, TCRdb re-called the 5' RACE reads, giving one row per CDR3 protein. The data contain 300,000 to 350,000 distinct CDR3 sequences, 3% to 4.5% of them singletons. The sample in question was PBMCs, obtained 5 days after the yellow fever booster vaccination. These TCRs come from a man between 18 and 29 years old who received the YFV17D yellow fever vaccine.

The chain uses TRBV7-9 and TRBJ2-1, with TRBD2 identical over 16 bases. The ends lost 5 bases at V and 5 bases at J; junction bases unmatched: 3. The CDR3 extends over 16 amino acids. The germline CDR1 and CDR2 sequences are SEHNR and FQNEAQ (reference sequence). This CDR3 is CASSRGTSGGDNEQFF. As DNA, the CDR3 is TGTGCCAGCAGCCGTGGGACTAGCGGGGGGGACAATGAGCAGTTCTTC.

V usage is TRBV11-2 and J usage is TRBJ2-1; the match to TRBD2 covers 8 bases. J gave up 3 bases and V 5 bases, and 12 bases lay outside the gene matches. The CDR3 length is 17 residues. Germline V gene sequence: CDR1 SGHAT, CDR2 FQNNGV. The CDR3: CASSLTRGGLGYNEQFF. The CDR3 region has the DNA TGTGCCAGCAGCCTGACCCGGGGGGGATTGGGCTACAATGAGCAGTTCTTC.

This chain links TRBV7-3 with TRBJ2-3, with TRBD1 matching 9 bases. The germline V gene encodes CDR1 SGHTA and CDR2 FQGTGA. V gave up 5 bases and J gave up 4 bases; unmatched junction bases: 4. This CDR3 is built from 14 residues. The CDR3 DNA follows: TGTGCCAGCAGCCGCGGACAGGGGTCAGATACGCAGTATTTT. Protein sequence: CASSRGQGSDTQYF.

This chain uses TRBV28 with TRBJ2-6; D assignment may be TRBD1 or TRBD2 (5 bases each). Germline values: CDR1 MDHEN, CDR2 SYDVKM. The CDR3 length is 17 residues. Trimming took off 5 bases at V and 1 base at J, with 15 bases between the two ends. Here the CDR3 reads CASSHPGRVSGANVLTF. CDR3 in DNA: TGTGCCAGCAGTCACCCGGGACGGGTTTCTGGGGCCAACGTCCTGACTTTC.

This rearrangement joins TRBV7-2 to TRBJ2-1; a possible D gene is TRBD2 (5 bases). CDR1 and CDR2 (germline): SGHTA, FQGNSA. Trimming left V 1 base short and J 6 bases short, with 13 bases between. The CDR3 has 15 residues. This CDR3 reads CASSLVLRGGNEQFF. The DNA for the CDR3 is TGTGCCAGCAGCTTAGTTCTTCGGGGTGGCAATGAGCAGTTCTTC.

This clonotype was recorded a few times. The chain joins TRBV5-1 to TRBJ2-5; perhaps D is TRBD1 or TRBD2 (6 bases each). The germline V gene has CDR1 SGHRS and CDR2 YFSETQ. The V gene lost 2 bases and the J gene lost 0 bases, with 17 bases spanning the gap. This CDR3 comprises 17 residues. CDR3 nucleotides: TGCGCCAGCAGCTTTCAGGTGGGGGGCGAGAACCAAGAGACCCAGTACTTC. Protein product: CASSFQVGGENQETQYF. Full variable domain (missing parts from reference TRBV5-1 and TRBJ2-5): KAGVTQTPRYLIKTRGQQVTLSCSPISGHRSVSWYQQTPGQGLQFLFEYFSETQRNKGNFPGRFSGRQFSNSRSEMNVSTLELGDSALYLCASSFQVGGENQETQYFGPGTRLLVL.

The J gene is TRBJ2-7, the V gene TRBV5-1; D may match TRBD1 or TRBD2 (5 bases each). V shed 1 base and J shed 2 bases, with 16 bases lying between them. Germline CDR1 and CDR2: SGHRS and YFSETQ. CDR3 size: 16 residues. DNA of the CDR3: TGCGCCAGCAGCTTGCCCTCAGGGAGACCAACCTACGAGCAGTACTTC. As protein: CASSLPSGRPTYEQYF.

The CDR3, as DNA: TGCGCCAGCAGCCCGGACTGGGGAGGCGGGGAGCTGTTTTTT. Its translation: CASSPDWGGGELFF. The V gene is TRBV5-1, the J gene TRBJ2-2; tentative D call: TRBD2 (6 bases). This CDR3 region has 14 residues. The germline V gene has CDR1 SGHRS and CDR2 YFSETQ. V was clipped by 4 bases and J by 7 bases, with 14 bases between them.